These 28 T cell receptor beta chains were sequenced from one sample in a study of long-term antiretroviral therapy in people with HIV. Survey-level immunoSEQ v3.0 assays were run. Repertoires were generated with immunoSEQ multiplex PCR, while TCRdb's copy carries only in-frame clones and drops some. The table includes 23,000 or so clones, 81% detected once. The specimen comprised unsorted PBMCs, sampled 0.1 years before starting antiretroviral therapy. The origin of the receptors is a man in his forties or fifties with HIV.

The genes are TRBV7-9 and TRBJ1-3; 12 bases agree with TRBD1. The CDR3 runs to 17 residues. CDR1 is SEHNR, CDR2 FQNEAQ, per germline (reference sequence). Trimming cost V 5 bases and J 4 bases; bases outside gene matches: 9. The CDR3 loop reads CASSRQGQGARGNTIYF. For the CDR3, the DNA is TGTGCCAGCAGCCGACAGGGACAGGGGGCCCGGGGAAACACCATATATTTT.

V is TRBV28 and J is TRBJ1-4, with D possibly being TRBD1 (5 bases). From germline, CDR1 is MDHEN and CDR2 SYDVKM. The CDR3 is 14 amino acids. Trimming cost V 2 bases and J 7 bases, with 11 bases left between them. CDR3 nucleotide sequence: TGTGCCAGCAGTTTAGGGGACCTCCCTGAAAAACTGTTTTTT. It specifies CASSLGDLPEKLFF.

The chain has TRBV5-1 and TRBJ1-2; D is possibly TRBD1 (5 bases). V lost 4 bases, J lost 2 bases, and 12 bases lay in between. CDR1 and CDR2 from the germline V gene are SGHRS and YFSETQ. The CDR3 totals 14 residues. This chain's CDR3 is CASSRDGRNYGYTF. CDR3 bases: TGCGCCAGCAGCCGGGACGGCAGGAACTATGGCTACACCTTC.

Regarding this clone: One end of the junction does not line up with germline, which may come from a read error. The chain is built from TRBV7-2 and TRBJ1-1, with 7 bases lining up with TRBD1. CDR1 is SGHTA, CDR2 FQGNSA, per germline. The CDR3 is 15 amino acids. The CDR3 here is CASSPRGQLNAEAFF. The CDR3, as DNA: TGTGCCAGCAGCCCACGGGGACAGTTGAACGCTGAAGCTTTCTTT.

This chain links TRBV10-3 with TRBJ2-7, with a tentative D call TRBD1 (5 bases). The CDR3 has 11 residues. From germline, CDR1 is ENHRY and CDR2 SYGVKD. Trimming left V 8 bases short and J 3 bases short, with 8 bases between. For the CDR3, the DNA is TGTGCCATCGGGGCCAACTACGAGCAGTACTTC. Its translation: CAIGANYEQYF.

This rearrangement joins TRBV28 to TRBJ2-7; no definite D call. The CDR3 consists of 13 residues. V shed 7 bases and J shed 3 bases, with 13 bases lying between them. Germline loops: CDR1 MDHEN, CDR2 SYDVKM. CDR3 sequence: CASTFTSRYEQYF. In DNA, the CDR3 is TGTGCCAGCACCTTTACATCCCGCTACGAGCAGTACTTC.

This clone has just one count. V usage is TRBV7-2 and J usage is TRBJ1-2, with 7 nucleotides matching TRBD1. From germline, CDR1 is SGHTA and CDR2 FQGNSA. J was trimmed by 8 bases and V by 0 bases; bases with no gene match: 9. The CDR3 spans 15 residues. In nucleotides, the CDR3 is TGTGCCAGCAGCTTAGCCCTGGCCAGGGGGGAAGGCTACACCTTC. This encodes CASSLALARGEGYTF. Full variable domain (remainder filled in from reference TRBV7-2 and TRBJ1-2): GAGVSQSPSNKVTEKGKDVELRCDPISGHTALYWYRQSLGQGLEFLIYFQGNSAPDKSGLPSDRFSAERTGGSVSTLTIQRTQQEDSAVYLCASSLALARGEGYTFGSGTRLTVV.

V is TRBV18 and J is TRBJ2-1; 8 bases align to TRBD1. Germline V gene sequence: CDR1 KGHSH, CDR2 LQKENI. The CDR3 extends over 13 amino acids. Germline trimming cut 4 bases from V and 6 bases from J; bases unmatched to any gene: 2. CDR3 nucleotide sequence: TGTGCCAGCTCACTCGGACAGGGCAATGAGCAGTTCTTC. Translated: CASSLGQGNEQFF.

The chain is built from TRBV29-1 and TRBJ2-7, with a tentative D call TRBD1 (6 bases). Germline CDR1 is SQVTM and CDR2 is ANQGSEA. V shed 7 bases and J shed 3 bases, with 10 bases lying between them. The length of the CDR3 is 11 residues. The CDR3 nucleotides are TGCAGCGCTTCGGACAGCTACGAGCAGTACTTC. This codes for CSASDSYEQYF.

The chain carries TRBV5-4 and TRBJ2-2, with 7 bases fitting TRBD1. Germline loops: CDR1 SGHNT, CDR2 YYREEE (reference sequence). Trimming cost V 5 bases and J 6 bases; bases outside gene matches: 7. The CDR3 is 14 amino acids. The chain's CDR3 is CASSRDSSSGELFF. For the CDR3, the DNA is TGTGCCAGCAGTAGGGACAGCTCTTCCGGGGAGCTGTTTTTT.

This chain joins TRBV11-2 and TRBJ1-3; D unclear. The CDR3 covers 13 residues. Germline CDR1 SGHAT, CDR2 FQNNGV. V was pared by 7 bases and J by 4 bases, with 11 bases between. CDR3 DNA: TGTGCCAGCAAGGCCCGCGCGGGAAACACCATATATTTT. Translated: CASKARAGNTIYF.

By share, this clone ranks as medium-sized (0.01 to 0.1%). This sequence joins TRBV6-5 and TRBJ2-7, with 9 nucleotides matching TRBD1. The CDR3 runs to 15 residues. Germline V gene data show CDR1 as MNHEY and CDR2 as SVGAGI. The J segment lost 3 bases and the V segment lost 4 bases, leaving 7 bases of the junction unmatched. Written as DNA, the CDR3 is TGTGCCAGCAGTTCGCCGGGACAGGGCGTCTACGAGCAGTACTTC. Its translation: CASSSPGQGVYEQYF.

The chain employs TRBV27 and TRBJ2-1; 13 nucleotides agree with TRBD2. V lost 4 bases to trimming and J lost 6 bases; unmatched junction nucleotides: 9. This CDR3 spans 17 amino acids. Germline assignment: CDR1 MNHEY and CDR2 SMNVEV (reference sequence). The CDR3 here is CASSSTPGTSGINEQFF. CDR3 DNA sequence: TGTGCCAGCAGTTCTACACCCGGGACTAGCGGGATCAATGAGCAGTTCTTC.

The V call is TRBV2, the J call TRBJ1-2, with D uncertain. CDR1 is SNHLY and CDR2 is FYNNEI in the germline V gene. The CDR3 has 12 amino acids. V shed 8 bases and J shed 4 bases, with 11 bases lying between them. CDR3 DNA sequence: TGTGCCAGCCGAAGGATTGCCTATGGCTACACCTTC. Protein product: CASRRIAYGYTF.

The gene calls are TRBV2 and TRBJ2-7; D is undetermined. Between the trimmed V and J ends, which lost 7 bases and 5 bases, there was a span of 12 bases. Germline assignment: CDR1 SNHLY and CDR2 FYNNEI. This CDR3 is 12 amino acids long. This CDR3 reads CASTELSNEQYF. In DNA form, the CDR3 reads TGTGCCAGCACCGAGCTTTCGAACGAGCAGTACTTC.

The J gene is TRBJ2-3, the V gene TRBV29-1; 7 bases agree with TRBD2. Germline V CDR1 and CDR2: SQVTM, ANQGSEA. V was clipped by 3 bases and J by 3 bases; unmatched bases: 12. This CDR3 is built from 16 residues. Here the CDR3 reads CSVELSRTSRTDTQYF. The CDR3 coding sequence is TGCAGCGTTGAGCTCTCCCGGACTAGTCGTACAGATACGCAGTATTTT.

This clone was found a few times. The chain carries TRBV9 and TRBJ2-7, with D possibly called TRBD1 or TRBD2 (5 bases each). Germline CDR1 is SGDLS and CDR2 is YYNGEE. The CDR3 has 14 residues. V gave up 0 bases and J gave up 2 bases, with 9 bases separating them. CDR3 in DNA: TGTGCCAGCAGCGTAGATGGGGGAGCCTACGAGCAGTACTTC. Translated, it gives CASSVDGGAYEQYF.

This clone was counted a few times. This sequence joins TRBV10-3 and TRBJ1-1; tentatively, D is TRBD1 (6 bases). Per the germline V gene, CDR1 is ENHRY and CDR2 is SYGVKD. Trimming pared 7 bases from V and 1 base from J, leaving 10 bases between. The CDR3 is 13 amino acids. CDR3 region: CAINPTGNTEAFF. CDR3 DNA: TGTGCCATCAACCCGACAGGGAACACTGAAGCTTTCTTT.

This chain uses TRBV5-8 with TRBJ1-5; 7 bases are shared with TRBD1. Germline V CDR1 and CDR2: SGHTS, YDEGEE. This CDR3 contains 15 residues. V dropped 3 bases and J dropped 6; count of bases not matched to a gene: 9. The CDR3 is CASSSGQSTVQPQHF. The DNA for the CDR3 is TGTGCCAGCAGCTCGGGACAGTCGACCGTTCAGCCCCAGCATTTT.

The chain links TRBV18 to TRBJ1-3; D perhaps matches TRBD1 (5 bases). Per the germline V gene, CDR1 is KGHSH and CDR2 is LQKENI. Trimming left V 6 bases short and J 0 bases short, with 12 bases between. The CDR3 is 15 amino acids. CDR3 residues: CASSPGSASGNTIYF. The CDR3 region has the DNA TGTGCCAGCTCCCCAGGGTCCGCCTCTGGAAACACCATATATTTT.

The chain links TRBV9 to TRBJ2-7; D may be TRBD2 (7 bases). Trimming removed 0 bases from V and 5 bases from J, with 15 bases in between. Germline-derived CDR1 and CDR2 are SGDLS and YYNGEE. This CDR3 spans 15 amino acids. CDR3 DNA: TGTGCCAGCAGCGTAGCTGGGGGGGCGCGGGACGAGCAGTACTTC. Translating gives CASSVAGGARDEQYF.

The chain has TRBV18 and TRBJ1-1; D is unresolved. The V gene's germline CDR1 is KGHSH and CDR2 LQKENI. This CDR3 has 14 amino acids. The germline V and J ends were trimmed by 2 bases and 7 bases, with 14 bases remaining between them. This chain's CDR3 is CASSPTRDLGEAFF. The CDR3 DNA reads as TGTGCCAGCTCACCAACAAGGGATTTAGGTGAAGCTTTCTTT.

The chain recombines TRBV7-2 with TRBJ2-7; TRBD2 matches at 8 bases. V lost 3 bases to trimming and J lost 0 bases; unmatched junction nucleotides: 4. Germline V gene lookup returns CDR1 SGHTA and CDR2 FQGNSA. The CDR3 is made up of 15 amino acids. The CDR3 region is CASSFTSGYSYEQYF. CDR3 bases: TGTGCCAGCAGCTTTACTAGCGGATACTCCTACGAGCAGTACTTC.

The rearrangement uses TRBV10-3 and TRBJ1-1; D call uncertain. This CDR3 is 13 amino acids long. V shed 6 bases and J shed 5 bases, with 13 bases lying between them. Germline CDR1 is ENHRY and CDR2 is SYGVKD. The CDR3 sequence is CAISSGWGTEAFF. The CDR3 bases are TGTGCCATCAGCTCGGGGTGGGGAACTGAAGCTTTCTTT.

The rearrangement links TRBV19 to TRBJ1-5, with TRBD1 as a possible D gene (5 bases). The CDR3 length is 13 residues. Germline CDR1 LNHDA, CDR2 SQIVND (reference sequence). V gave up 3 bases and J gave up 5 bases, with 8 bases separating them. The CDR3 here is CASSMEGYQPQHF. CDR3 DNA sequence: TGTGCCAGTAGTATGGAGGGGTATCAGCCCCAGCATTTT.

This clone was counted a few times. This rearrangement joins TRBV28 to TRBJ1-2, with TRBD1 matching over 9 bases. Germline assignment: CDR1 MDHEN and CDR2 SYDVKM. The trim removed 5 bases at V and 2 bases at J, leaving 6 bases unmatched. This CDR3 comprises 15 residues. The CDR3 sequence: CASSAPGQGNYGYTF. CDR3 DNA sequence: TGTGCCAGCAGTGCCCCGGGACAGGGCAACTATGGCTACACCTTC.

The rearrangement links TRBV6-5 to TRBJ1-2, with D unresolved. The germline V gene has CDR1 MNHEY and CDR2 SVGAGI. Trimming took off 8 bases at V and 3 bases at J, with 4 bases between the two ends. CDR3 length equals 10 residues. In DNA, the CDR3 is TGTGCCAGCTGGGACTATGGCTACACCTTC. Translation: CASWDYGYTF.

V gene TRBV2 combines with J gene TRBJ1-5; D is undetermined. Germline V lookup: CDR1 SNHLY, CDR2 FYNNEI. The CDR3 is made up of 19 amino acids. V gave up 5 bases and J gave up 2 bases, with 25 bases separating them. CDR3 coding DNA: TGTGCCAGCAGTTCTCAAGCGTTGGAGGGAAGATGGGGCAATCAGCCCCAGCATTTT. Protein product: CASSSQALEGRWGNQPQHF.